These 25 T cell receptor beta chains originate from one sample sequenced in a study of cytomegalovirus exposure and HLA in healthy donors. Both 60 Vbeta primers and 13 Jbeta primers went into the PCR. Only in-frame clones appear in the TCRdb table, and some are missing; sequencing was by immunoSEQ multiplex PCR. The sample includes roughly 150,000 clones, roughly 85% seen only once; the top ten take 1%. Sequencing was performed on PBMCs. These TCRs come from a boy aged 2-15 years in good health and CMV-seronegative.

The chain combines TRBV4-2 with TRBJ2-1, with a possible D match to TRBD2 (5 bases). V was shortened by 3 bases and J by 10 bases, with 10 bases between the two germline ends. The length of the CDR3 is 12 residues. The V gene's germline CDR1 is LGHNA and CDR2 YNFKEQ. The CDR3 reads CASSQGRGEQFF. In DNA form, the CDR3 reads TGTGCCAGCAGCCAGGGGAGAGGCGAGCAGTTCTTC.

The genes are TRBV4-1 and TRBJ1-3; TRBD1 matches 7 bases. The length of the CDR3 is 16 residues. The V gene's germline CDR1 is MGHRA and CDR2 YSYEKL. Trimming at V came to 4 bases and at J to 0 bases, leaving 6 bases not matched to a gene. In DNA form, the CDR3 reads TGCGCCAGCAGCCGAGAGACAGGGTCCTCTGGAAACACCATATATTTT. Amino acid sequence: CASSRETGSSGNTIYF.

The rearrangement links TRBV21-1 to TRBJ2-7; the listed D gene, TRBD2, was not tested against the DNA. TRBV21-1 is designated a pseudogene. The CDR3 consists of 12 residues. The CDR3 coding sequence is TGTGCCAGCAGACACTCTGGGGGGGAGCAGTACTTC. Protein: CASRHSGGEQYF.

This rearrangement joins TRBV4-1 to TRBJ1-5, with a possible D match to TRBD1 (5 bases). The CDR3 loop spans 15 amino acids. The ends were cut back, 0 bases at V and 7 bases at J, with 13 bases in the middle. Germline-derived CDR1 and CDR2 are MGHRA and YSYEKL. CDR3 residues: CASSQDRQSDQPQHF. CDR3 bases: TGCGCCAGCAGCCAAGATCGACAGAGCGACCAGCCCCAGCATTTT.

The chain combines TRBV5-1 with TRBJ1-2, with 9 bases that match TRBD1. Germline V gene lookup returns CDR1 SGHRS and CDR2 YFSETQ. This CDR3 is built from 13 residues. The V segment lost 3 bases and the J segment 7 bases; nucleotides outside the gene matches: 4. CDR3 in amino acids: CASSYTGGTGYTF. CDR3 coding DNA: TGCGCCAGCAGCTACACAGGGGGCACTGGCTACACCTTC. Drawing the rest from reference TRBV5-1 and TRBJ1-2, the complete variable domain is KAGVTQTPRYLIKTRGQQVTLSCSPISGHRSVSWYQQTPGQGLQFLFEYFSETQRNKGNFPGRFSGRQFSNSRSEMNVSTLELGDSALYLCASSYTGGTGYTFGSGTRLTVV.

The CDR3 region is CAISESGQSLTDTQYF. In nucleotides, the CDR3 is TGTGCCATCAGTGAGTCAGGACAGAGCCTTACAGATACGCAGTATTTT. This rearrangement joins TRBV10-3 to TRBJ2-3; D perhaps matches TRBD1 (6 bases). The germline CDR1 and CDR2 sequences are ENHRY and SYGVKD. The CDR3 has 16 residues. The V end lost 0 bases, the J end lost 3 bases, and 13 bases lay between the germline ends.

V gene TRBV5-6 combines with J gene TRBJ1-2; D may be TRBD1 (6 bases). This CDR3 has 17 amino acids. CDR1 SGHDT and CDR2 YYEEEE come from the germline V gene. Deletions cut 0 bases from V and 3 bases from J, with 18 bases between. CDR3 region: CASSLGPRDILHYGYTF. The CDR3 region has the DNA TGTGCCAGCAGCTTGGGGCCCCGGGACATTCTACACTATGGCTACACCTTC.

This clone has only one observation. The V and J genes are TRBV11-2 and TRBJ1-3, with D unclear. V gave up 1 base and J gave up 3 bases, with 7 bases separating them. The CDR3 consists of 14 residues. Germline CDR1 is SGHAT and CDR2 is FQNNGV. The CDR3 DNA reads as TGTGCCAGCAGCTTAGGTCCTCTTGGAAACACCATATATTTT. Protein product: CASSLGPLGNTIYF. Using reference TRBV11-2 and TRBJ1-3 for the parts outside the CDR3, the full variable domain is EAGVAQSPRYKIIEKRQSVAFWCNPISGHATLYWYQQILGQGPKLLIQFQNNGVVDDSQLPKDRFSAERLKGVDSTLKIQPAKLEDSAVYLCASSLGPLGNTIYFGEGSWLTVV.

CDR3 sequence: CASSILSDSNQPQHF. The DNA of the CDR3 is TGTGCCAGTAGTATTCTGTCAGATAGCAATCAGCCCCAGCATTTT. This chain connects TRBV19 to TRBJ1-5; D gene ambiguous. With 3 bases removed from V and 0 bases from J, the gap between germline ends came to 9 bases. The CDR3 length is 15 residues. Germline V gives CDR1 LNHDA, CDR2 SQIVND (reference sequence).

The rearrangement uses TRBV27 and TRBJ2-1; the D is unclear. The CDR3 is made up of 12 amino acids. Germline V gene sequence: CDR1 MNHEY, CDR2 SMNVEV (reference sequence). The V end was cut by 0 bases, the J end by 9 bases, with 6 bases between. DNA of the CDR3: TGTGCCAGCAGTTTATCGAACGGTGAGCAGTTCTTC. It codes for CASSLSNGEQFF.

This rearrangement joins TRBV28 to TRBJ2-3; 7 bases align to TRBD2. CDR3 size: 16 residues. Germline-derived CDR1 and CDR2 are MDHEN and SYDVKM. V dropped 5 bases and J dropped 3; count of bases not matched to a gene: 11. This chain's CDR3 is CASSKGWGGRTDTQYF. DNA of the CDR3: TGTGCCAGCAGTAAGGGGTGGGGCGGGAGAACAGATACGCAGTATTTT.

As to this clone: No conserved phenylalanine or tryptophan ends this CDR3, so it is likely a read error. In DNA form, the CDR3 reads TGTGCCAGCAGACCCCCGGGACAGAACTATGGCTACACCCTC. Its translation is CASRPPGQNYGYTL. J is TRBJ1-2 and V is TRBV2; 7 bases are shared with TRBD1. The V gene's germline CDR1 is SNHLY and CDR2 FYNNEI. Unmatched junction bases numbered 6, after V lost 6 bases and J lost 2 bases. CDR3 size: 14 residues.

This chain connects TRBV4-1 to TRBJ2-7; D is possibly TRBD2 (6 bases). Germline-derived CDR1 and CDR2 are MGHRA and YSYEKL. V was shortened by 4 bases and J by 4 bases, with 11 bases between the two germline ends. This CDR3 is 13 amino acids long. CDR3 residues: CASSRGDGYEQYF. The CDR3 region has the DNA TGCGCCAGCAGCCGGGGGGACGGATACGAGCAGTACTTC.

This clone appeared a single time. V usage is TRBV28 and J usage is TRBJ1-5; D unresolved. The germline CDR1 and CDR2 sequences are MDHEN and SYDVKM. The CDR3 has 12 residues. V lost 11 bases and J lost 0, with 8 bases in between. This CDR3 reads CASQLSNQPQHF. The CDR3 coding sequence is TGTGCCTCACAGCTTAGCAATCAGCCCCAGCATTTT.

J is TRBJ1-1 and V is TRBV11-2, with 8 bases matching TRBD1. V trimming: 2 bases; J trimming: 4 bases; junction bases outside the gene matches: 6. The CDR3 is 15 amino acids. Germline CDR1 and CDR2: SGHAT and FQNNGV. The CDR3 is CASSLRTGSGTEAFF. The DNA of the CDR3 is TGTGCCAGCAGCTTACGGACAGGGAGTGGCACTGAAGCTTTCTTT.

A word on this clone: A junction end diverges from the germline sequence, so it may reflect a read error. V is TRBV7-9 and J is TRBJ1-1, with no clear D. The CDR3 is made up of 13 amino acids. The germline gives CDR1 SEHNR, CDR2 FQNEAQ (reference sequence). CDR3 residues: CSSRDPGNTEAFF. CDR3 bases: TGTTCCAGCCGGGATCCAGGGAACACTGAAGCTTTCTTT. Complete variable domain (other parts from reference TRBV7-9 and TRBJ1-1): DTGVSQNPRHKITKRGQNVTFRCDPISEHNRLYWYRQTLGQGPEFLTYFQNEAQLEKSRLLSDRFSAERPKGSFSTLEIQRTEQGDSAMYLCSSRDPGNTEAFFGQGTRLTVV.

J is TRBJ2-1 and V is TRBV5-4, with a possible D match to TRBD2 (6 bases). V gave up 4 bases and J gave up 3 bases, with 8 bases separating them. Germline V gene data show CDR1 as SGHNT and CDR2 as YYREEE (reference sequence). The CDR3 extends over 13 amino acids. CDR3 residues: CASSIAVYNEQFF. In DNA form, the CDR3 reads TGTGCCAGCAGCATAGCGGTCTACAATGAGCAGTTCTTC.

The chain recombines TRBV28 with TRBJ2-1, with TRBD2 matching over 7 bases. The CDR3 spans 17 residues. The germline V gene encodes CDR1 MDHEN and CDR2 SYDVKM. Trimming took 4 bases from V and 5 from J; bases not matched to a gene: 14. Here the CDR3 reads CASSSVQGAGTDNEQFF. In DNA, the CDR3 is TGTGCCAGCAGTTCGGTCCAGGGAGCGGGGACTGACAATGAGCAGTTCTTC.

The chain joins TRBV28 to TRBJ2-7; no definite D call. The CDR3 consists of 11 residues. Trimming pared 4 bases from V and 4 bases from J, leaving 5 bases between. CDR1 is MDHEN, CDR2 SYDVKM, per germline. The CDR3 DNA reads TGTGCCAGCAGTTCTCTGTACGAGCAGTACTTC. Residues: CASSSLYEQYF.

The CDR3 sequence is CASSLPGLAGVNEQFF. CDR3 DNA sequence: TGTGCCAGCAGCCTCCCGGGACTAGCGGGAGTAAATGAGCAGTTCTTC. V is TRBV7-3 and J is TRBJ2-1; 14 bases agree with TRBD2. This CDR3 spans 16 amino acids. Germline V gene sequence: CDR1 SGHTA, CDR2 FQGTGA. Germline trimming cut 5 bases from V and 7 bases from J; bases unmatched to any gene: 7.

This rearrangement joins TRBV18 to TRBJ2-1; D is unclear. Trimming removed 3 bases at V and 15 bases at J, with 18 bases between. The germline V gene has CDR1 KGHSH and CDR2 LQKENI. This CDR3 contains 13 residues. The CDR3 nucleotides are TGTGCCAGCTCACCCCGAGGCAGAAGGTCCTGGTTCTTC. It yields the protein CASSPRGRRSWFF.

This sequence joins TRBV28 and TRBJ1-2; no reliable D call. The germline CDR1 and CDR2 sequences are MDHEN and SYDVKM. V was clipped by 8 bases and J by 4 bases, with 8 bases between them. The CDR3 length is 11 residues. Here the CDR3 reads CASVSGYGYTF. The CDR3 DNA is TGTGCCAGCGTTTCCGGCTATGGCTACACCTTC.

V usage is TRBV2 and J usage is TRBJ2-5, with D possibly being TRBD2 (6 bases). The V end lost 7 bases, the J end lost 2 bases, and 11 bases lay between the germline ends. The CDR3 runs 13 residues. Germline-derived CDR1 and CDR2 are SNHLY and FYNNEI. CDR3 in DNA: TGTGCCAGCACGCGGGACTTGCAAGAGACCCAGTACTTC. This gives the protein CASTRDLQETQYF. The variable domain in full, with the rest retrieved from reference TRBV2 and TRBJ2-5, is EPEVTQTPSHQVTQMGQEVILRCVPISNHLYFYWYRQILGQKVEFLVSFYNNEISEKSEIFDDQFSVERPDGSNFTLKIRSTKLEDSAMYFCASTRDLQETQYFGPGTRLLVL.

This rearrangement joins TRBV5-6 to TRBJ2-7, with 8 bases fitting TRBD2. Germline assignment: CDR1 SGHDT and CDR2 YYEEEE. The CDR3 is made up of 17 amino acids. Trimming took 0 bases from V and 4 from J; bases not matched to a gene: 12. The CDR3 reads CASSLEGSRTSRYEQYV. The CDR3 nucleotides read TGTGCCAGCAGCTTGGAGGGGTCCCGGACTAGCAGGTACGAGCAGTACGTC.

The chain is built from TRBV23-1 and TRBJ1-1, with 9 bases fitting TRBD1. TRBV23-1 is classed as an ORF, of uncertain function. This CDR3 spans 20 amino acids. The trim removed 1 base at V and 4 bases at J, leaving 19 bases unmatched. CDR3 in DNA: TGCGCCAGCAGTCAATTTGACCGGGACAGGGTGACGTTCGGGAGCACTGAAGCTTTCTTT. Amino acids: CASSQFDRDRVTFGSTEAFF.